The 3 T cell receptor beta chains below all came from one sample that was sequenced in a study of cytomegalovirus exposure and HLA in healthy donors. This PCR relied on a set of 60 Vbeta primers and 13 Jbeta primers. The data were produced by immunoSEQ multiplex PCR, yet TCRdb's version contains in-frame clones alone and is incomplete. The sample shows 150,000 to 200,000 clones, about 80% of them seen only once. The specimen was PBMCs. These receptors all come from a woman in her forties or fifties in good health and CMV-seronegative.

The CDR3 spells CASGLAPDREAFF. The DNA for the CDR3 is TGTGCTAGTGGTTTGGCCCCTGACAGAGAAGCTTTCTTT. The V call is TRBV12-5, the J call TRBJ1-1; possible D gene TRBD1, 5 bases. The V gene's germline CDR1 is LGHNT and CDR2 FRNRAP. Trimming took off 1 base at V and 8 bases at J, with 11 bases between the two ends. The CDR3 loop spans 13 amino acids.

The CDR3 protein is CASSLGLIQAREQYF. The CDR3 bases are TGTGCCAGCAGTTTGGGACTGATCCAAGCGAGGGAGCAGTACTTC. This chain joins TRBV28 and TRBJ2-7; possibly TRBD2 for D (6 bases). Germline CDR1 MDHEN, CDR2 SYDVKM. Trimming stripped 3 bases from V and 7 bases from J, with 19 bases between. This CDR3 is 15 amino acids long.

The chain couples TRBV27 to TRBJ1-2, with 10 bases identical to TRBD1. This CDR3 spans 17 amino acids. From germline, CDR1 is MNHEY and CDR2 SMNVEV (reference sequence). V dropped 3 bases and J dropped 4; count of bases not matched to a gene: 11. The CDR3 spells CASSLGTGTGDPYGYTF. CDR3 nucleotides: TGTGCCAGCAGTTTGGGAACCGGGACAGGGGATCCCTATGGCTACACCTTC.